This entry is about one T cell receptor (beta chain). Sequencing used immunoSEQ v3. This table comes from immunoSEQ multiplex PCR, and its TCRdb copy is limited to in-frame clones, with some not included. The repertoire consists of 50,000 to 70,000 clones, with around 68% occurring once and the leading ten covering roughly 7%. These data originate in a study of TIL therapy for anti-PD-1-resistant metastatic lung cancer. The sample's time point: pre-treatment sample, taken before nivolumab and TIL therapy. Trimming removed 9 bases from V and 11 bases from J, with 19 bases in between. CDR3 size: 13 residues. Germline CDR1 MDHEN, CDR2 SYDVKM.

Sequenced material: blood, taken at baseline. The V gene is TRBV28, the J gene TRBJ1-4; the D gene is possibly TRBD1 (6 bases). The TCR was taken from a person aged 25-85 years with non-small cell lung cancer. The CDR3 coding sequence is TGTGCCAGTAAGGGGGGTTTAGTGGAGAAACTGTTTTTT. It encodes CASKGGLVEKLFF.